This T cell receptor (beta chain) was sequenced in a study of OX40 agonist ivuxolimab in advanced cancers. About the study: Mean age approximately 55 years, range 23 to 79; around 80% male. Three patients got partial responses; one had hepatocellular carcinoma and two had cutaneous melanoma. Study conclusions and caveats: Some patients who did not respond also had low normalized T-cell clonal expansion.

As concerns this clone: Its antigen is not identified.

Germline V gene lookup returns CDR1 SGHDT and CDR2 YYEEEE. The CDR3 contains 14 residues. Trimming removed 2 bases at V and 3 bases at J, with 12 bases between. The assay was immunoSEQ multiplex PCR, and TCRdb's table has in-frame clones only and misses some. The sample lists 40,000 or so clones, about 78% occurring once. With baseline, cycle 4 day 1, and cycle 7 day 1 as timepoints, blood was sampled. Sample: CD4+ or CD8+ T cells sorted from blood, taken in a trial of the OX40 agonist ivuxolimab. This clonotype originated in an adult with an advanced solid tumor such as melanoma, head and neck, liver or kidney cancer. The V and J genes are TRBV5-6 and TRBJ2-7; a weak D match, TRBD1 (6 bases). The chain's CDR3 is CASSFPGAGYEQYF. The CDR3 coding sequence is TGTGCCAGCAGCTTCCCAGGGGCCGGCTACGAGCAGTACTTC.